Sequencing of this T cell receptor beta chain was carried out in a study of cytomegalovirus exposure and HLA in healthy donors. As regards this clone: Other DNA sequences of this sample code for an identical CDR3.

It was with 60 Vbeta and 13 Jbeta primers that the PCR ran. The data were produced by immunoSEQ multiplex PCR, yet TCRdb's version contains in-frame clones alone and is incomplete. The repertoire includes roughly 140,000 clones, 82% of them detected once, and roughly 3.5% sits in the top ten. CDR1 and CDR2 from the germline V gene are KGHSH and LQKENI. The length of the CDR3 is 14 residues. Trimming took 1 base from V and 0 from J; bases not matched to a gene: 0. The sequencing input was PBMCs. The chain employs TRBV18 and TRBJ2-7; 7 bases align to TRBD1. This clonotype was sampled from a male donor in good health and CMV-seronegative. The CDR3 DNA follows: TGTGCCAGCTCACCACGACAGGGCTCCTACGAGCAGTACTTC. It yields the protein CASSPRQGSYEQYF.